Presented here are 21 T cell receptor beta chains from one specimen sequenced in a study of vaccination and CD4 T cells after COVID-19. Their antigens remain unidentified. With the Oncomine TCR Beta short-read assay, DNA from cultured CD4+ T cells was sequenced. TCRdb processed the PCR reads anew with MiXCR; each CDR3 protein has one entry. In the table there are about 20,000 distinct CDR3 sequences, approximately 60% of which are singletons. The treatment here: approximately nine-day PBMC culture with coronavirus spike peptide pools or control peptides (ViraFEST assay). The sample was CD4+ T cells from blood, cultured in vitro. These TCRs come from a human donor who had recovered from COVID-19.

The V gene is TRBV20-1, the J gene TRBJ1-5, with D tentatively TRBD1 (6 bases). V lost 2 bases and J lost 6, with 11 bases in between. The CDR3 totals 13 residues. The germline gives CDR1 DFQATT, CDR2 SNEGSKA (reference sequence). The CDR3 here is CSARRTEGQPQHF. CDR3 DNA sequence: TGCAGTGCTAGACGGACAGAGGGTCAGCCCCAGCATTTT.

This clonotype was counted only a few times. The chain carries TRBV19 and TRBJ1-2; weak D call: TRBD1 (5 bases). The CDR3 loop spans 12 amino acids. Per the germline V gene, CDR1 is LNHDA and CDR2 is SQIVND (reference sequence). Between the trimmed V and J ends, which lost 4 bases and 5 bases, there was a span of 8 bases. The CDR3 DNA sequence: TGTGCCAGTAGTAGACAGCTTTATGGCTACACCTTC. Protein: CASSRQLYGYTF.

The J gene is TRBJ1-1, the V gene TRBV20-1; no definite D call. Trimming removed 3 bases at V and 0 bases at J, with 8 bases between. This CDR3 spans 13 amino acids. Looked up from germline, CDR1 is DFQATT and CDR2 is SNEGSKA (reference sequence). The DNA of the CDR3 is TGCAGTGCTAGGGGAGACTTGAACACTGAAGCTTTCTTT. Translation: CSARGDLNTEAFF.

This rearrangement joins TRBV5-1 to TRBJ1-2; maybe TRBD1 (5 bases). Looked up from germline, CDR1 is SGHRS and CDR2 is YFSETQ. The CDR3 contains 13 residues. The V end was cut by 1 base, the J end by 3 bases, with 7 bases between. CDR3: CASSLQGDYGYTF. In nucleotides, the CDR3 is TGCGCCAGCAGCTTGCAGGGAGACTATGGCTACACCTTC.

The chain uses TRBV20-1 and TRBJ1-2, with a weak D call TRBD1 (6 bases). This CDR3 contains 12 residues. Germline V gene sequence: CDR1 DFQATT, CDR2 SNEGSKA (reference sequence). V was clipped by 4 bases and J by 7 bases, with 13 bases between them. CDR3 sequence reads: CSAKAGVGGYTF. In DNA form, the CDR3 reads TGCAGTGCTAAGGCAGGGGTAGGTGGCTACACCTTC.

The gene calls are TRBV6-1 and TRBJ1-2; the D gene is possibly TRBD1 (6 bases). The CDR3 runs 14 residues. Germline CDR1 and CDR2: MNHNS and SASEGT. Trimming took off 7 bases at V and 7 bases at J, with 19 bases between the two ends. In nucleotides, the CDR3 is TGTGCCAGCAACACACGACAGGCCTTTCTTGGCTACACCTTC. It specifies CASNTRQAFLGYTF.

In nucleotides, the CDR3 is TGTGCCAGCAGTCCCAAACCAGGGGAAGGAGACTATGGCTACACCTTC. It encodes CASSPKPGEGDYGYTF. The V call is TRBV6-2 or TRBV6-3, the J call TRBJ1-2, with D possibly being TRBD1 (6 bases). Germline lookup yields CDR1 MNHEY and CDR2 SVGEGT. V shed 5 bases and J shed 3 bases, with 19 bases lying between them. This CDR3 contains 16 residues.

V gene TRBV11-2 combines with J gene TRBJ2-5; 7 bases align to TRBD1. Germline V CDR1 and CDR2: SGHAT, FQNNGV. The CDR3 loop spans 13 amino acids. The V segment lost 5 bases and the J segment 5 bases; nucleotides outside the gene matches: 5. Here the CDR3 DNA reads TGTGCCAGCAGCCGCGACAGGGACGAGACCCAGTACTTC. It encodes CASSRDRDETQYF.

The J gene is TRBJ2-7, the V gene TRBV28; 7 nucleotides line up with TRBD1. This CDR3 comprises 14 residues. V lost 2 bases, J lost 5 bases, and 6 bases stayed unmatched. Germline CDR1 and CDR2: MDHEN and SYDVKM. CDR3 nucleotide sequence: TGTGCCAGCAGTTTAGTAGGGACAGATAACGAGCAGTACTTC. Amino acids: CASSLVGTDNEQYF.

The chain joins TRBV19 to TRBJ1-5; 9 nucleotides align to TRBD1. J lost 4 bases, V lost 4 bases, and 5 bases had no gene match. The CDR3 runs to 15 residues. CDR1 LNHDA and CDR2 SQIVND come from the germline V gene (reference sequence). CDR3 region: CASSTSGTGNQPQHF. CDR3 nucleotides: TGTGCCAGTAGTACCTCCGGGACAGGGAATCAGCCCCAGCATTTT.

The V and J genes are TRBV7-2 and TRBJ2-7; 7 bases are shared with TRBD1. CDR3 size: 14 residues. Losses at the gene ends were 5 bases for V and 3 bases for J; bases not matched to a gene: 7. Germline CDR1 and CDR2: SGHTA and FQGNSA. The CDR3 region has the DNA TGTGCCAGCAGCCTCCGACAGGGCCTCTACGAGCAGTACTTC. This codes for CASSLRQGLYEQYF.

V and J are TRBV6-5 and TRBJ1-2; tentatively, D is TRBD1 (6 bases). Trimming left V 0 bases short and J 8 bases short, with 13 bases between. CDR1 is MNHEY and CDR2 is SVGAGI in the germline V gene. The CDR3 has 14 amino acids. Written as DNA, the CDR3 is TGTGCCAGCAGTTACTCGAAAGGGGGGGCGGGCTACACCTTC. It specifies CASSYSKGGAGYTF.

The CDR3 here is CASSPGQNLGTEAFF. Here the CDR3 DNA reads TGCGCCAGCAGCCCGGGACAGAACCTAGGAACTGAAGCTTTCTTT. The chain combines TRBV5-1 with TRBJ1-1, with TRBD1 matching 7 bases. In germline, CDR1 is SGHRS, CDR2 YFSETQ. The CDR3 extends over 15 amino acids. Germline trimming cut 4 bases from V and 5 bases from J; bases unmatched to any gene: 11.

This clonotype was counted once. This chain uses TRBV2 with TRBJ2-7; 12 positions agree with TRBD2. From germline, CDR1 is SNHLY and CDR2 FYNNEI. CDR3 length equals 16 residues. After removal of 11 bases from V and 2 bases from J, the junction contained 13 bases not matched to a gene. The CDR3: CASRGLAGGPTYEQYF. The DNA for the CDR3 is TGTGCCTCCCGGGGGCTAGCGGGAGGGCCAACCTACGAGCAGTACTTC.

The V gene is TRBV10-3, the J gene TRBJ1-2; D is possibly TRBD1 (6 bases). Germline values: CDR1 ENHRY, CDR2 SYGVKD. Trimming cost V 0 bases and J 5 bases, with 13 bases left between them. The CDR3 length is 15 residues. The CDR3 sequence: CAISESRAGEYGYTF. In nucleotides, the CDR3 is TGTGCCATCAGTGAGTCGAGGGCAGGGGAGTATGGCTACACCTTC.

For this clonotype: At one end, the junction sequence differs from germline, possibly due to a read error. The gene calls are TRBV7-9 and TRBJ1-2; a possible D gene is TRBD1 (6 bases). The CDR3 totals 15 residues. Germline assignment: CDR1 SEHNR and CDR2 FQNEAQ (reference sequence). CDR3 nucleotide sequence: TGCGCCAGCAGCTCCTGGGGAGGGGGTAACTATGGCTACACCTTC. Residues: CASSSWGGGNYGYTF. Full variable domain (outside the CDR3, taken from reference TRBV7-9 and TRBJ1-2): DTGVSQNPRHKITKRGQNVTFRCDPISEHNRLYWYRQTLGQGPEFLTYFQNEAQLEKSRLLSDRFSAERPKGSFSTLEIQRTEQGDSAMYLCASSSWGGGNYGYTFGSGTRLTVV.

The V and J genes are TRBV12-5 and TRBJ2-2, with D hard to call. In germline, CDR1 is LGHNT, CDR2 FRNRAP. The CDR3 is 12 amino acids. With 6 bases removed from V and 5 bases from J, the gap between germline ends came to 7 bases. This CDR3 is CASGNGTGELFF. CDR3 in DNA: TGTGCTAGTGGGAACGGAACCGGGGAGCTGTTTTTT.

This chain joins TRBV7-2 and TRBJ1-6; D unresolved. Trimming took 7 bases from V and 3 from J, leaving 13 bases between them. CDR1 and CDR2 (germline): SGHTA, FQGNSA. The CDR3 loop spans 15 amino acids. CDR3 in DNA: TGTGCCAGCACCCCCGGACGGAACTATAATTCACCCCTCCACTTT. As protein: CASTPGRNYNSPLHF.

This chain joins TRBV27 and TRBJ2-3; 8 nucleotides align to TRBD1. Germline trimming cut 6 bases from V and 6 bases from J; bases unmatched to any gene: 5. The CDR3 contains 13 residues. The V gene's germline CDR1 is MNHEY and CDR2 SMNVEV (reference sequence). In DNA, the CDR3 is TGTGCCAGCAGGGGCAGGGGGCGCGATACGCAGTATTTT. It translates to CASRGRGRDTQYF.

The CDR3 region has the DNA TGCAGTGCTCCCTCGCCGGGACACACAGATACGCAGTATTTT. This encodes CSAPSPGHTDTQYF. The chain joins TRBV20-1 to TRBJ2-3; D perhaps matches TRBD1 (6 bases). Trimming removed 5 bases at V and 2 bases at J, with 14 bases between. The germline V gene has CDR1 DFQATT and CDR2 SNEGSKA (reference sequence). This CDR3 region has 14 residues.

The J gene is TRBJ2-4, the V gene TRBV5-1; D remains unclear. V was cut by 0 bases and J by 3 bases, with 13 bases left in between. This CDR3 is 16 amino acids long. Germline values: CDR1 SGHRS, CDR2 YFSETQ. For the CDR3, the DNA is TGCGCCAGCAGCTTGGAGGTCTCCTGGGGCAAAAACATTCAGTACTTC. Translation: CASSLEVSWGKNIQYF.